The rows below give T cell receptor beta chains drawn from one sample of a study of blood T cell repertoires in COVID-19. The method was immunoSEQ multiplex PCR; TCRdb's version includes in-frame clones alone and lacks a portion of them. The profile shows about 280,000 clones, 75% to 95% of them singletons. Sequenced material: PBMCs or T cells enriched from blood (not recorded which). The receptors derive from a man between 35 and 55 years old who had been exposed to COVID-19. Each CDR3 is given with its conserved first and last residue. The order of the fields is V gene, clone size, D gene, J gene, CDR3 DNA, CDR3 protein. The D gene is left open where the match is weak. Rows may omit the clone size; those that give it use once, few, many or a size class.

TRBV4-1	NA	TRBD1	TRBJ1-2	TGCGCCAGCAGCCTAACCGGGACAGCTTATGGCTACACCTTC	CASSLTGTAYGYTF
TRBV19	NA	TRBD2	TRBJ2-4	TGTGCCAGTAGTCCTAGCGGGACGATGCAGACCAAAAACATTCAGTACTTC	CASSPSGTMQTKNIQYF
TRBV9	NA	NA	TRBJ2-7	TGTGCCAGCAGCGTAGGCGTCTCCTACGAGCAGTACTTC	CASSVGVSYEQYF
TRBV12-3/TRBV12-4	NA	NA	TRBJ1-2	TGTGCCAGCAGCCGCAGGGCTCCCGGCTACACCTTC	CASSRRAPGYTF
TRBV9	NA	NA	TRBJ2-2	TGTGCCAGCAGCGTAGCTTCGGTAGCGAACACCGGGGAGCTGTTTTTT	CASSVASVANTGELFF
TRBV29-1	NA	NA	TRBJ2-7	TGCAGCGTTGGATCCCGGGACTCCTACGAGCAGTACTTC	CSVGSRDSYEQYF
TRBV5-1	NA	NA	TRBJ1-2	TGCGCAGTACACCCCCCTAACTATGGCTACACCTTC	CAVHPPNYGYTF
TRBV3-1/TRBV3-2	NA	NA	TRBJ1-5	TGTGCCAGCAGCCAAGGGCTCGGGGTTTCGGGGGGAGATAGCAATCAGCCCCAGCATTTT	CASSQGLGVSGGDSNQPQHF
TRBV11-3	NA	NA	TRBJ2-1	TGTGCCAGCAGCTTAAATAAGGGGGCCTACAATGAGCAGTTCTTC	CASSLNKGAYNEQFF
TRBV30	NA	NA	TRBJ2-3	TGTGCCTGGAGCAAGCCATCTACAGATACGCAGTATTTT	CAWSKPSTDTQYF
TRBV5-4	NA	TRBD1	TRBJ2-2	TGTGCCAGCAGGACCAGATATGGGGACAGAACCACCGGGGAGCTGTTTTTT	CASRTRYGDRTTGELFF
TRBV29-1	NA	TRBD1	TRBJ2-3	TGCAGCGTTGCCGGGACAGGGACCCAAGGCACAGATACGCAGTATTTT	CSVAGTGTQGTDTQYF
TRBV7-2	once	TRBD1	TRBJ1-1	TGTGCCAGCAGCTTCTACCGACAGGGAACTGAAGCTTTCTTT	CASSFYRQGTEAFF
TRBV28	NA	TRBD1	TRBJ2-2	TGTGCCAGCAGTTCCCAAGGGGGACAGCCGAACACCGGGGAGCTGTTTTTT	CASSSQGGQPNTGELFF
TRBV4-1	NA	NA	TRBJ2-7	TGCGCCAGCAGCCAAGGCCCAGGAAACTACGAGCAGTACTTC	CASSQGPGNYEQYF
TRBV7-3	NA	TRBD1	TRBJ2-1	TGTGCCAGCAGCGTGACAGGGCGAAGCTCCTACAATGAGCAGTTCTTC	CASSVTGRSSYNEQFF
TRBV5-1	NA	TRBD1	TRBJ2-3	TGCGCCAGCAGCACCCGACAGGGTACCCCAGATACGCAGTATTTT	CASSTRQGTPDTQYF
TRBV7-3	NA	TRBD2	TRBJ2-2	TGTGCCAGCAGCTTACTCGCGGGAGCAAACACCGGGGAGCTGTTTTTT	CASSLLAGANTGELFF
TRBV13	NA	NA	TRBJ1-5	TGTGCCAGCAGTTACCGGGGGCAGCCCCAGCATTTT	CASSYRGQPQHF
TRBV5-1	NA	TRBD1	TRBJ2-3	TGCGCCAGCAGCACACAGGGGCTACTCACAGATACGCAGTATTTT	CASSTQGLLTDTQYF
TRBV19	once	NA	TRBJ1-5	TGTGCCAGTAGTATATACGGGGGGTACAGGGATTCTGGCAATCAGCCCCAGCATTTT	CASSIYGGYRDSGNQPQHF
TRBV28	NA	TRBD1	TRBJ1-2	TGTGCCAGCAAAAGGACCCCCGGGACAGCAGGCTATGGCTACACCTTC	CASKRTPGTAGYGYTF
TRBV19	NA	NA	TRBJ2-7	TGTGCCAGTAGTGTGAGCTCCTACGAGCAGTACTTC	CASSVSSYEQYF
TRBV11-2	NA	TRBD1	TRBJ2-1	TGTGCCAGCAGCGAAGGACAGGGCTCCTACAATGAGCAGTTCTTC	CASSEGQGSYNEQFF
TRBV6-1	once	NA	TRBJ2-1	TGTGCCAGCAGTGAAGAGGCAGGGGACTACAATGAGCAGTTCTTC	CASSEEAGDYNEQFF
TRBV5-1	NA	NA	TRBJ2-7	TGCGCCAGCAGCTTGGTGGGTCTAGCTGGCGAGCAGTACTTC	CASSLVGLAGEQYF
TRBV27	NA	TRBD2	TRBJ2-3	TGTGCCAGCAGTTTATCGATCCGGGAGGCCGGCACAGATACGCAGTATTTT	CASSLSIREAGTDTQYF
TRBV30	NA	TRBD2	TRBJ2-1	TGTGCCTGGAGTACTAGCGGGCTCAACAATGAGCAGTTCTTC	CAWSTSGLNNEQFF
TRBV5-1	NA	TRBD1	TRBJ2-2	TGCGCCAGCAGCGCGACCGGGACAGGGCCTAGATCTTGGACCGGGGAGCTGTTTTTT	CASSATGTGPRSWTGELFF
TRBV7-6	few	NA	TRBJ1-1	TGTGCCAGCAGTCCCTTGAACACTGAAGCTTTCTTT	CASSPLNTEAFF
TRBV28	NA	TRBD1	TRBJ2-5	TGTGCCAGCAGTCGAGACCTTGGGACAGGGATGAAGATGACCCAGTACTTC	CASSRDLGTGMKMTQYF
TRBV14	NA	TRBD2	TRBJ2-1	TGTGCCAGCAGCCAAGATCTGGGACTAGCGTCCTACAATGAGCAGTTCTTC	CASSQDLGLASYNEQFF
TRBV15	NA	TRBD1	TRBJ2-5	TGTGCCACCAGCAGAGATCTGGGATCGACAGGGGCGGATGGGACCCAGTACTTC	CATSRDLGSTGADGTQYF
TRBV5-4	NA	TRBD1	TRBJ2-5	TGTGCCAGCAGCACCGACAGGGGGAGAGAGACCCAGTACTTC	CASSTDRGRETQYF
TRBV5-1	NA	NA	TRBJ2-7	TGCGCCAGCAGTGTGAGGTCCGGGTACGAGCAGTACTTC	CASSVRSGYEQYF
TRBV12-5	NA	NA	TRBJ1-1	TGTGCTAGTGGTTTGGACAGAGGGGAAGCTTTCTTT	CASGLDRGEAFF
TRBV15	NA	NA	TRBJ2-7	TGTGCCACCAGCAGAGGAGGTGGGGGCTTGGACGAGCAGTACTTC	CATSRGGGGLDEQYF
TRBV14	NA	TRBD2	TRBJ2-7	TGTGCCAGCAGCCCGACTAGCGGGAACTACGAGCAGTACTTC	CASSPTSGNYEQYF
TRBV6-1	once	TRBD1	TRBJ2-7	TGTGCCAGCAGTGGTCGCGGGGGACAGGGGGCTTTCAACGAGCAGTACTTC	CASSGRGGQGAFNEQYF
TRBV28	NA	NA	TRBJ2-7	TGTGCCAGCAGTTTAGGAGTGTACTACGAGCAGTACTTC	CASSLGVYYEQYF
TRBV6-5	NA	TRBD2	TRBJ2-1	TGTGCCAGCAGCCAGACTAGCGGACTTTACAATGAGCAGTTCTTC	CASSQTSGLYNEQFF
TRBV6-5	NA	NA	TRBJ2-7	TGTGCCACCCAGCGGGTTACCTACGAGCAGTACTTC	CATQRVTYEQYF
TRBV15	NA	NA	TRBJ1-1	TGTGCCACCAGCAGAGGCATGGAACTTCGGGGCACTGAAGCTTTCTTT	CATSRGMELRGTEAFF
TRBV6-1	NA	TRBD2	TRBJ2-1	TGTGCCAGCAGTGCCTCTAGCGGGAGGGTTGGCAATGAGCAGTTCTTC	CASSASSGRVGNEQFF
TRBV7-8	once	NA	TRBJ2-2	TGTGCCAGCAGCTTAGCACTAGGTGCCGGGGAGCTGTTTTTT	CASSLALGAGELFF
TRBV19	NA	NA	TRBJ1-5	TGTGCCAGTAGCAATACAGGCAACAATCAGCCCCAGCATTTT	CASSNTGNNQPQHF
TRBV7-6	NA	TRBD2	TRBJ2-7	TGTGCCAGCAGCGGTCTAACTAGCGGGAGGGCCTACGAGCAGTACTTC	CASSGLTSGRAYEQYF
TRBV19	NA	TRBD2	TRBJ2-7	TGTGCCAGTAGTATATCTAGCGGGTTAACCTACGAGCAGTACTTC	CASSISSGLTYEQYF
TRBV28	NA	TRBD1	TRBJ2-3	TGTGCCAGCAGTCTAAGGGGGCGAAGCACAGATACGCAGTATTTT	CASSLRGRSTDTQYF
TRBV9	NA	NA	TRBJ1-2	TGTGCCAGCAGCCCCGTAGGGGCCAGGACTGGCTACACCTTC	CASSPVGARTGYTF